Presented here are 19 T cell receptor beta chains from one specimen sequenced in a study of T cell responses to AZD1222 COVID-19 vaccine. TCRdb keeps only in-frame clones here, not all; method: immunoSEQ multiplex PCR. The profile shows about 140,000 clones, 85% to 95% of them singletons. The material was peripheral blood, obtained 28 days after the second AZD1222 dose. Receptors originate from an adult who received the AZD1222 COVID-19 vaccine.

In its sample, this clone was seen once. CDR3 loop: CASSLAGPLNEKLFF. CDR3 nucleotide sequence: TGTGCCAGCAGCTTGGCCGGGCCTCTCAATGAAAAACTGTTTTTT. The gene calls are TRBV5-4 and TRBJ1-4; no firm D call. CDR3 length: 15 amino acids. Germline loops: CDR1 SGHNT, CDR2 YYREEE (reference sequence). V was cut by 0 bases and J by 5 bases, with 11 bases left in between.

This rearrangement joins TRBV5-1 to TRBJ2-5; TRBD1 matches 8 bases. V shed 4 bases, J shed 1 base, and the junction held 6 bases outside the gene matches. Germline V gene sequence: CDR1 SGHRS, CDR2 YFSETQ. This CDR3 has 15 amino acids. The CDR3, as DNA: TGCGCCAGCAGCCACGGACAGGGCCCCCAAGAGACCCAGTACTTC. Its protein is CASSHGQGPQETQYF. Together with reference TRBV5-1 and TRBJ2-5, the CDR3 gives the full variable domain: KAGVTQTPRYLIKTRGQQVTLSCSPISGHRSVSWYQQTPGQGLQFLFEYFSETQRNKGNFPGRFSGRQFSNSRSEMNVSTLELGDSALYLCASSHGQGPQETQYFGPGTRLLVL.

The rearrangement links TRBV7-2 to TRBJ2-3; 7 nucleotides align to TRBD1. In germline, CDR1 is SGHTA, CDR2 FQGNSA. This CDR3 contains 15 residues. V dropped 4 bases and J dropped 4; count of bases not matched to a gene: 8. CDR3 sequence reads: CASSSSTGSPDTQYF. CDR3 DNA: TGTGCCAGCAGCTCATCGACAGGGAGCCCAGATACGCAGTATTTT.

The gene calls are TRBV27 and TRBJ1-1; 9 positions agree with TRBD1. The CDR3 sequence is 16 residues long. Per germline, CDR1 MNHEY and CDR2 SMNVEV (reference sequence). With V trimmed by 7 bases and J by 0 bases, 9 bases remained unmatched. The CDR3 reads CASNPRTGVMNTEAFF. The CDR3 DNA is TGTGCCAGCAACCCTCGGACAGGGGTTATGAACACTGAAGCTTTCTTT.

The chain uses TRBV11-2 and TRBJ2-3; D possibly corresponds to TRBD2 (5 bases). CDR1 is SGHAT, CDR2 FQNNGV, per germline. Trimming left V 2 bases short and J 10 bases short, with 7 bases between. This CDR3 contains 11 residues. The DNA for the CDR3 is TGTGCCAGCAGCTTAATCGGGGCGCAGTATTTT. This encodes CASSLIGAQYF.

The gene calls are TRBV7-9 and TRBJ1-1; weak D call: TRBD1 (6 bases). The CDR3 is made up of 17 amino acids. V was trimmed by 3 bases and J by 3 bases, leaving 20 bases between them. Germline V gives CDR1 SEHNR, CDR2 FQNEAQ (reference sequence). The CDR3 region is CASSFGGGFGADTEAFF. DNA of the CDR3: TGTGCCAGCAGCTTTGGAGGGGGATTCGGGGCGGACACTGAAGCTTTCTTT.

For the CDR3, the DNA is TGTGCCAGCAGCCGGTCGGTGGAGACCCAGTACTTC. Its translation is CASSRSVETQYF. This chain joins TRBV6-2 or TRBV6-3 and TRBJ2-5; the D is unclear. In germline, CDR1 is MNHEY, CDR2 SVGEGT. Trimming removed 6 bases at V and 5 bases at J, with 10 bases between. This CDR3 is built from 12 residues.

This rearrangement joins TRBV30 to TRBJ2-2; 9 nucleotides agree with TRBD1. The CDR3 is made up of 15 amino acids. Trimming took 5 bases from V and 4 from J; bases not matched to a gene: 8. CDR1 GTSNPN and CDR2 SVGIG come from the germline V gene (reference sequence). The DNA for the CDR3 is TGTGCCTGGGCGCGGGACAGGGTTATCACCGGGGAGCTGTTTTTT. This sequence encodes CAWARDRVITGELFF.

The gene calls are TRBV2 and TRBJ1-2; no definite D call. V lost 4 bases to trimming and J lost 7 bases, with 4 bases between them. CDR1 is SNHLY, CDR2 FYNNEI, per germline. CDR3 length: 10 residues. The CDR3 sequence: CASSARGYTF. CDR3 sequence (DNA): TGTGCCAGCAGTGCCCGTGGCTACACCTTC.

This chain joins TRBV3-1 (or the pseudogene TRBV3-2) and TRBJ1-2, with a weak D call TRBD1 (5 bases). CDR3 length equals 13 residues. The V end was cut by 3 bases, the J end by 6 bases, with 11 bases between. The germline gives CDR1 LGHDT, CDR2 YNNKEL (reference sequence). CDR3 in amino acids: CASSQGRVHGYTF. The CDR3 coding sequence is TGTGCCAGCAGCCAGGGCAGGGTCCATGGCTACACCTTC.

The chain links TRBV30 to TRBJ1-4; D is unclear. The ends were cut back, 3 bases at V and 4 bases at J, with 12 bases in the middle. Germline CDR1 and CDR2: GTSNPN and SVGIG (reference sequence). This CDR3 has 14 residues. CDR3 bases: TGTGCCTGGAGCGGCAGAGGGTATAATGAAAAACTGTTTTTT. Translating gives CAWSGRGYNEKLFF.

The chain uses TRBV7-8 and TRBJ2-7; TRBD1 or TRBD2 may be the D gene (5 bases each). This CDR3 contains 13 residues. Trimming cost V 3 bases and J 4 bases, with 10 bases left between them. Germline V gene lookup returns CDR1 SGHVS and CDR2 FQNEAQ. This chain's CDR3 is CASSFPGPYEQYF. In DNA form, the CDR3 reads TGTGCCAGCAGCTTCCCGGGGCCATACGAGCAGTACTTC.

This chain links TRBV30 with TRBJ2-7; D unresolved. Trimming removed 2 bases from V and 1 base from J, with 6 bases in between. CDR1 and CDR2 (germline): GTSNPN, SVGIG (reference sequence). There are 12 residues in the CDR3. In nucleotides, the CDR3 is TGTGCCTGGAGTCGAGTTTCCTACGAGCAGTACTTC. Protein sequence: CAWSRVSYEQYF.

The V gene is TRBV5-4, the J gene TRBJ1-2; 7 bases align to TRBD1. The CDR3 sequence is 14 residues long. Germline V CDR1 and CDR2: SGHNT, YYREEE (reference sequence). The trim removed 4 bases at V and 7 bases at J, leaving 10 bases unmatched. The CDR3 bases are TGTGCCAGCAGCGTAAGGGGGCGCCAAGGTGGCTACACCTTC. Translation gives CASSVRGRQGGYTF.

This chain connects TRBV5-4 to TRBJ1-2; maybe TRBD1 (6 bases). V lost 4 bases to trimming and J lost 5 bases, with 15 bases between them. The CDR3 consists of 14 residues. Germline values: CDR1 SGHNT, CDR2 YYREEE (reference sequence). The CDR3 DNA is TGTGCCAGCAGCCCCGCCGGGGGCATATATGGCTACACCTTC. Protein product: CASSPAGGIYGYTF.

The chain recombines TRBV9 with TRBJ2-2; 7 bases match TRBD1. V shed 4 bases, J shed 4 bases, and the junction held 7 bases outside the gene matches. Germline CDR1 SGDLS, CDR2 YYNGEE. This CDR3 spans 15 amino acids. The CDR3 sequence: CASSILTGPTGELFF. As DNA, the CDR3 is TGTGCCAGCAGCATACTGACAGGGCCCACCGGGGAGCTGTTTTTT.

The chain has TRBV28 and TRBJ2-1, with 9 bases fitting TRBD2. The CDR3 contains 17 residues. The J segment lost 6 bases and the V segment lost 2 bases, leaving 11 bases of the junction unmatched. Germline CDR1 MDHEN, CDR2 SYDVKM. Here the CDR3 reads CASSLSPAGGRRNEQFF. CDR3 nucleotide sequence: TGTGCCAGCAGTTTAAGTCCAGCGGGGGGCCGCCGCAATGAGCAGTTCTTC.

The chain links TRBV6-5 to TRBJ1-5, with 8 bases lining up with TRBD1. With V trimmed by 4 bases and J by 4 bases, 3 bases remained unmatched. The germline V gene encodes CDR1 MNHEY and CDR2 SVGAGI. This CDR3 spans 14 amino acids. The CDR3 spells CASSSGQGNQPQHF. The CDR3 region has the DNA TGTGCCAGCAGTTCCGGACAGGGTAATCAGCCCCAGCATTTT.

This clone was recorded a few times. The genes are TRBV7-9 and TRBJ2-7, with TRBD1 as a possible D gene (6 bases). Trimming pared 6 bases from V and 3 bases from J, leaving 9 bases between. The CDR3 loop spans 12 amino acids. Germline V gives CDR1 SEHNR, CDR2 FQNEAQ (reference sequence). The CDR3 sequence: CASRDSHYEQYF. The CDR3 DNA reads TGTGCCAGCAGGGACAGCCACTACGAGCAGTACTTC. The full variable domain, its missing parts supplied by reference TRBV7-9 and TRBJ2-7, is DTGVSQNPRHKITKRGQNVTFRCDPISEHNRLYWYRQTLGQGPEFLTYFQNEAQLEKSRLLSDRFSAERPKGSFSTLEIQRTEQGDSAMYLCASRDSHYEQYFGPGTRLTVT.